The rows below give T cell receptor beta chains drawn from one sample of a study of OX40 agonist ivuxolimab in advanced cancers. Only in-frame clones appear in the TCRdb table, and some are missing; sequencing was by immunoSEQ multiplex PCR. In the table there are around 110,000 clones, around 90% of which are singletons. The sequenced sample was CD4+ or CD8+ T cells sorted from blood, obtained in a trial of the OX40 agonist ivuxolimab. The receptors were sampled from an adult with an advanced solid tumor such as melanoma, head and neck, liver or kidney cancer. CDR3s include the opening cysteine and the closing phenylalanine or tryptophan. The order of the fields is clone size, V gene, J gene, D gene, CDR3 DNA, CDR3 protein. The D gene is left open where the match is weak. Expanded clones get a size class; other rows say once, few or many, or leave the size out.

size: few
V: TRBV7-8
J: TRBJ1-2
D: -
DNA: TGTGCCAGCAGCCCCCGTACGGACACCACTAACTATGGCTACACCTTC
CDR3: CASSPRTDTTNYGYTF

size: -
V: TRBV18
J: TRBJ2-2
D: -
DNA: TGTGCCAGCTCACCCCGTCCGATGAACACCGGGGAGCTGTTTTTT
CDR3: CASSPRPMNTGELFF

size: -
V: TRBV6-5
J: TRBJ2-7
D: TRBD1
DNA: TGTGCCAGCAGTTACGTATCTACAGGGGGCGCCTACGAGCAGTACTTC
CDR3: CASSYVSTGGAYEQYF

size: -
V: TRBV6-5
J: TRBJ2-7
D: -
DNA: TGTGCCAGCAGTTACGGTACCTACTCCTACGAGCAGTACTTC
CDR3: CASSYGTYSYEQYF

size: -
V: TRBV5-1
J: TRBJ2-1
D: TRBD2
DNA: TGCGCCAGCAGCTTGGGCGACCTAGCGGTCAATGAGCAGTTCTTC
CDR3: CASSLGDLAVNEQFF

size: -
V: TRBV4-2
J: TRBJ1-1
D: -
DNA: TGTGCCAGCAGCAAGGAGGGGGTCGTCGGGAACACTGAAGCTTTCTTT
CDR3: CASSKEGVVGNTEAFF

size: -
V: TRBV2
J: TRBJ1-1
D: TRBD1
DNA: TGTGCCAGCCTTCGACAGGGAGTAACCACTGAAGCTTTCTTT
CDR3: CASLRQGVTTEAFF

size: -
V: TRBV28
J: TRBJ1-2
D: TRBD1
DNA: TGTGCCAGCAGGCCCACAGGGGGCTATGGCTACACCTTC
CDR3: CASRPTGGYGYTF

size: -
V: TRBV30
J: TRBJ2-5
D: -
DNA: TGTGCCTGGAGCCTAAGGGGTTGGGAGACCCAGTACTTC
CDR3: CAWSLRGWETQYF

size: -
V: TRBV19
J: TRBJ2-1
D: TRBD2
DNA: TGTGCCAGTACCTCCTCGAGGGACGGGAGGGGGGGGAATGAGCAGTTCTTC
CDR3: CASTSSRDGRGGNEQFF

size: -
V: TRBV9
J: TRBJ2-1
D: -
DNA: TGTGCCAGCAGCGTATCGGGACAGCAGTTCTTC
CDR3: CASSVSGQQFF

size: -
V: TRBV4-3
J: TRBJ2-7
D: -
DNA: TGCGCCAGCAGCCAAGGCCGGGAGCAGTACTTC
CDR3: CASSQGREQYF

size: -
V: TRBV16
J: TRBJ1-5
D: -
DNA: TGTGCCAGCAGCCACGGGTATAGCAATCAGCCCCAGCATTTT
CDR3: CASSHGYSNQPQHF

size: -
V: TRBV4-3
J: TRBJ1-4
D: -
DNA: TGCGCCAGCAGCCAAGAGGGGCGGGGGAATGAAAAACTGTTTTTT
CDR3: CASSQEGRGNEKLFF

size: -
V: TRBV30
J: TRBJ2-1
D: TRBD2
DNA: TGTGCCGGGACTAGCGGGAGGGCCTCCGTCAATGAGCAGTTCTTC
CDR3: CAGTSGRASVNEQFF

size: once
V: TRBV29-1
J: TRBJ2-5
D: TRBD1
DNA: TGCAGCGAATCGGACAGGGGAGGAGAGACCCAGTACTTC
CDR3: CSESDRGGETQYF

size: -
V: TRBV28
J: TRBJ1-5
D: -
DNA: TGTGCCAGCAGAGTCCCCGGAGTTTTTCGGCCCCAGCATTTT
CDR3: CASRVPGVFRPQHF